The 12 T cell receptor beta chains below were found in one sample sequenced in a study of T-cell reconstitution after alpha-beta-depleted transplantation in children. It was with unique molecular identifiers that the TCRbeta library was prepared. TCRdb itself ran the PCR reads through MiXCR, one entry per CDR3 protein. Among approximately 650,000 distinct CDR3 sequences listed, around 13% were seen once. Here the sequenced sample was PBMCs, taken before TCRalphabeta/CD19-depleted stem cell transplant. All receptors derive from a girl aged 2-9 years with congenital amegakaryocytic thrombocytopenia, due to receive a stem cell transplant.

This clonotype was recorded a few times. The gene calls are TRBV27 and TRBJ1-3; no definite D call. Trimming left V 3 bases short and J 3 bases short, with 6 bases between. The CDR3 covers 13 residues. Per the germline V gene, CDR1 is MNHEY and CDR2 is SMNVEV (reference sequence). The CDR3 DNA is TGTGCCAGCAGTTTCGGGATTGGAAACACCATATATTTT. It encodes CASSFGIGNTIYF.

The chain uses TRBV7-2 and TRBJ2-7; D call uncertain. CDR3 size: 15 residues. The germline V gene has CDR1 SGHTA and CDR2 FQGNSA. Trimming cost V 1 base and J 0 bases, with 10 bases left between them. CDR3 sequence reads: CASSLDPSPSYEQYF. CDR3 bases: TGTGCCAGCAGCTTAGACCCCAGCCCCTCCTACGAGCAGTACTTC.

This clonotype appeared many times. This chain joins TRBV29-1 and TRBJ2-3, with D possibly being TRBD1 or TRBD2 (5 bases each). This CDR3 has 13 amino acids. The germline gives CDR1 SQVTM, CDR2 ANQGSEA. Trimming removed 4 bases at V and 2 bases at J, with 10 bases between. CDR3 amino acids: CSVVEGYTDTQYF. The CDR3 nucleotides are TGCAGCGTTGTAGAGGGGTACACAGATACGCAGTATTTT.

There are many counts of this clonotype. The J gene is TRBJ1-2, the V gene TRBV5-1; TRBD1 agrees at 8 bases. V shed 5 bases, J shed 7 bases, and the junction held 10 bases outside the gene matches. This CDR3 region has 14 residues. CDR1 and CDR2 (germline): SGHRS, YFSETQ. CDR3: CASSPRQGFGGYTF. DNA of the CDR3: TGCGCCAGCAGTCCGAGACAGGGGTTCGGTGGCTACACCTTC.

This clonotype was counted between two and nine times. DNA for the CDR3: TGTGCCAGCAGTCCAGTCTTGACTAGCGGGAGGGCCTCGGTCCACGAGCAGTACTTC. Its translation: CASSPVLTSGRASVHEQYF. The J gene is TRBJ2-7, the V gene TRBV27; 14 nucleotides line up with TRBD2. This CDR3 is built from 19 residues. Germline CDR1 is MNHEY and CDR2 is SMNVEV (reference sequence). Trimming took 5 bases from V and 5 from J; bases not matched to a gene: 17.

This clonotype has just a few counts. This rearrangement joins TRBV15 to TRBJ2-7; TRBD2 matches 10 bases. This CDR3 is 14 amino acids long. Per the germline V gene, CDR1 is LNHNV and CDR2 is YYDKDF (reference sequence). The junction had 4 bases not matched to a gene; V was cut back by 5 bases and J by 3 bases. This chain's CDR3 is CATSLAGEFYEQYF. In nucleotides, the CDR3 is TGTGCCACCAGCCTAGCGGGAGAGTTCTACGAGCAGTACTTC.

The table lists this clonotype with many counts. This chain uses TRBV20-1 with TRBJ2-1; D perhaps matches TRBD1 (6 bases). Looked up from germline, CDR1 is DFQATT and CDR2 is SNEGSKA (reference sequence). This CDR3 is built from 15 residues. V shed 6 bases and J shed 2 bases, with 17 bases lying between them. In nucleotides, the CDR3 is TGCAGTGCACTTACAGGGTTTCGGCCCTACAATGAGCAGTTCTTC. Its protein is CSALTGFRPYNEQFF.

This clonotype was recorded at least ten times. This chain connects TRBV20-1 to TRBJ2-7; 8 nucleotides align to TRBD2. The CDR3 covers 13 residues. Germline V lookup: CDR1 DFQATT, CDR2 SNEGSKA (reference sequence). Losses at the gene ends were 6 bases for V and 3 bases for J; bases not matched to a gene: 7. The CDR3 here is CSAGTRSIYEQYF. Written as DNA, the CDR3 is TGCAGTGCCGGGACTAGATCCATCTACGAGCAGTACTTC.

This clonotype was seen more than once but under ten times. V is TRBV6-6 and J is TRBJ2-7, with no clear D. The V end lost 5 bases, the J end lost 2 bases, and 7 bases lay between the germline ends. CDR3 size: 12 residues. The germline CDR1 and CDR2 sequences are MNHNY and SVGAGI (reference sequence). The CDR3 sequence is CASSRIPYEQYF. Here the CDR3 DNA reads TGTGCCAGCAGTCGGATCCCCTACGAGCAGTACTTC.

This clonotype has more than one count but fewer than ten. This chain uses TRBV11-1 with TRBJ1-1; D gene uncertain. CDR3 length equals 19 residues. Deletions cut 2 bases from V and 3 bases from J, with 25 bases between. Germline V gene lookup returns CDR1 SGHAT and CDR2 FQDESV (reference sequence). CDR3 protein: CASSLPLWKVGKAYTEAFF. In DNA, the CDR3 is TGTGCCAGCAGCTTACCACTCTGGAAGGTTGGTAAGGCTTACACTGAAGCTTTCTTT.

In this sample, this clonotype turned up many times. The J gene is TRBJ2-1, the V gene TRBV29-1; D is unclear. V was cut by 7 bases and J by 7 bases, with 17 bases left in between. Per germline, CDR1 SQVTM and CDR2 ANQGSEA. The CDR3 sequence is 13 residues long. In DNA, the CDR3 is TGCAGCGGAAGGGAATGGGTCGCGAATGAGCAGTTCTTC. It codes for CSGREWVANEQFF.

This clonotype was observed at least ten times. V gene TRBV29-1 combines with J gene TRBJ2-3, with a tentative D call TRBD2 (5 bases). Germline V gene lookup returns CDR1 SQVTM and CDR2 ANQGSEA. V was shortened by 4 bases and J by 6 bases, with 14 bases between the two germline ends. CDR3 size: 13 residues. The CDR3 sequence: CSVGRLLGDTQYF. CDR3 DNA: TGCAGCGTTGGAAGACTACTGGGGGATACGCAGTATTTT.